This TCR beta chain was recovered during a study of T cell responses to AZD1222 COVID-19 vaccine (dated by TCRdb to the early 2020s). Turning to the overall study: TCR sequencing covered some 250 trial participants: 200 to 220 given two doses of AZD1222 and 26 given two doses of MenACWY control vaccine. Trial participants were enrolled into age subgroups of 18-55, 56-69 and 70-plus years, which contained about 150, 27 and 61 TCR-sequenced participants, respectively. What the research found in general, with its limitations: Only five or six AZD1222 recipients were SARS-CoV-2 seropositive at baseline, limiting conclusions about previously exposed vaccinees. After two AZD1222 doses, spike-specific TCR breadth and depth were significantly higher than at day 0 and than in MenACWY recipients. No day 14 peak-response samples were available, so repertoires were characterized only after the peak T cell response. Reportedly, almost half of the unique spike-specific TCRs recognized epitopes lying outside the regions that are mutated in the B.1.351 and B.1.1.7 variants. Participants were mostly white British and included more females than males, and it was suggested by the authors that clonal diversity may have been underestimated. The 56-69-year group was small, and its depth increase did not reach significance, likely because of low power. The whole spike protein was spanned by vaccine-associated CD4 TCRs, and dominant responses were seen in regions 160-218 and 743-854.

A note on this clone: Its target antigen remains unknown. No quality values exist for individual bases; no much larger clone is one base distant.

This specimen's time point label, interpreted: about 28 days (+/-7) after the second vaccine dose. AZD1222 recipients given second doses at about 4 weeks or at about 12 weeks were pooled, since spike-specific TCR depth and breadth were not found to differ between the two schedules. The vaccinee samples were drawn from two UK trials, COV001 and COV002, one of which was a single-blind randomized controlled phase 2/3 trial testing AZD1222 (ChAdOx1 nCoV-19) in healthy adults. For TCRbeta chain sequencing, PBMC samples from trial participants were taken at day 0 and at day 28 after the second dose. After removal of 3 bases from V and 0 bases from J, the junction retains 11 bases not matched to a gene. Including the terminal cysteine and phenylalanine, the CDR3 comprises 18 residues. Only the CDR3 region is kept as DNA, spanning 54 bases read in frame from base 1. As encoded in the germline V gene, CDR1 is SGDLS while CDR2 is YYNGEE.

The CDR3 regions of human TCRbeta chains were analyzed by immunosequencing. For the original study's pipeline: Repertoire TCRs were checked for matches against a reference library of SARS-CoV-2-specific TCRs that had been generated using the MIRA antigen-specificity platform. Breadth meant the fraction of unique TCRs that were SARS-CoV-2-associated, whereas depth meant the fraction of total T cells that were SARS-CoV-2-associated. Using the MIRA data, each spike-specific TCR was assigned both to the spike region to which the TCR was reactive and to a CD4 or CD8 class. Log10-transformed breadth and depth values were compared by one-way ANOVA with Sidak's multiple comparisons tests. TCRdb holds this immuneACCESS table with in-frame rearrangements only. Some clones are missing; in checked studies, unresolved V genes explain under half, and the rest has no known cause. That table is the source of V, J and clone size, and D and trimming were worked out from the DNA. Recorded for this sample are about 160,000 clones; roughly nine tenths of them occurred a single time. Clones ranked in the top ten supply about 3.6% of the sample.

The material sequenced was peripheral blood, taken 28 days after the second AZD1222 dose. Rearrangement joined TRBV9 to TRBJ1-4; 7 central bases correspond to TRBD1. The receptor was isolated from an adult who received the AZD1222 COVID-19 vaccine. The base sequence is TGTGCCAGCAGCGGAAGTCGCCAGGGGGATGCAACTAATGAAAAACTGTTTTTT. It encodes CASSGSRQGDATNEKLFF.